The text below deals with one T cell receptor (beta chain). Its antigen is unidentified. TCRdb keeps only in-frame clones here, not all; method: immunoSEQ multiplex PCR. The sample contains about 130,000 clones, around 92% of which appear only once. This record comes from a study of OX40 agonist ivuxolimab in advanced cancers. The wider study: Partial responses, seen in three patients, involved one hepatocellular carcinoma and two cutaneous melanomas.

Study-wide points: Certain nonresponders likewise exhibited a low normalized T-cell clonal expansion.

Sequenced here: CD4+ or CD8+ T cells sorted from blood, sampled in a trial of the OX40 agonist ivuxolimab. This receptor was identified in an adult with an advanced solid tumor such as melanoma, head and neck, liver or kidney cancer.

The CDR3 region is CASSPLGGDIVTEAFF. CDR3 DNA: TGTGCCAGCAGCCCCCTCGGGGGGGATATAGTCACTGAAGCTTTCTTT. V and J are TRBV5-6 and TRBJ1-1; possible D gene TRBD1, 5 bases. Germline CDR1 and CDR2: SGHDT and YYEEEE. Trimming removed 4 bases at V and 4 bases at J, with 20 bases between. The CDR3 length is 16 residues.